These 27 T cell receptor beta chains were sequenced from one sample in a study of early T cells in non-severe SARS-CoV-2 infection. TCRdb called the 5' RACE reads again in MiXCR, with one record for every CDR3 protein. Of tens of thousands of distinct CDR3 sequences listed, under 7.5% are singletons. Sequencing was carried out using whole blood. The origin of the receptors is an adult who was a healthcare worker with PCR-confirmed SARS-CoV-2 infection or an uninfected control (not recorded which).

This clonotype has at least ten counts. This chain connects TRBV6-6 to TRBJ1-1; 8 nucleotides line up with TRBD1. V trimming: 0 bases; J trimming: 4 bases; junction bases outside the gene matches: 10. Germline V gene data show CDR1 as MNHNY and CDR2 as SVGAGI (reference sequence). The CDR3 runs to 17 residues. Here the CDR3 reads CASSYSFGAGTGTEAFF. DNA for the CDR3: TGTGCCAGCAGTTACTCGTTCGGTGCCGGGACAGGCACTGAAGCTTTCTTT.

This clonotype was counted between two and nine times. This rearrangement joins TRBV7-9 to TRBJ2-2, with D unclear. This CDR3 has 13 amino acids. V was pared by 6 bases and J by 4 bases, with 9 bases between. CDR1 and CDR2 from the germline V gene are SEHNR and FQNEAQ (reference sequence). The chain's CDR3 is CASSSQRTGELFF. Written as DNA, the CDR3 is TGTGCCAGCAGTTCACAGCGCACCGGGGAGCTGTTTTTT.

This rearrangement joins TRBV5-4 to TRBJ1-5, with TRBD1 matching over 8 bases. From germline, CDR1 is SGHNT and CDR2 YYREEE (reference sequence). Trimming cost V 4 bases and J 0 bases; bases outside gene matches: 12. This CDR3 is 18 amino acids long. The CDR3 DNA reads TGTGCCAGCAGCACAACCCGGGACAGGAAGAGTAGCAATCAGCCCCAGCATTTT. Amino acid sequence: CASSTTRDRKSSNQPQHF.

This clonotype has ten or more counts. V is TRBV28 and J is TRBJ2-1, with D possibly being TRBD1 (5 bases). Germline assignment: CDR1 MDHEN and CDR2 SYDVKM. The CDR3 has 15 residues. The V end lost 4 bases, the J end lost 4 bases, and 14 bases lay between the germline ends. CDR3: CASSWVQGSYNEQFF. The CDR3 bases are TGTGCCAGCAGTTGGGTGCAGGGCTCGTACAATGAGCAGTTCTTC.

This chain joins TRBV24-1 and TRBJ1-1; D unclear. V lost 3 bases and J 10 bases, leaving 17 bases between the germline ends. The CDR3 contains 14 residues. CDR1 is KGHDR, CDR2 SFDVKD, per germline. For the CDR3, the DNA is TGTGCCACCAGTGATCCCCCGGGAGCAAAGGGAGCTTTCTTT. Its translation: CATSDPPGAKGAFF.

V gene TRBV29-1 combines with J gene TRBJ1-2, with D perhaps matching TRBD1 (5 bases). The CDR3 runs 12 residues. CDR1 is SQVTM and CDR2 is ANQGSEA in the germline V gene. Trimming pared 7 bases from V and 5 bases from J, leaving 14 bases between. The CDR3 sequence: CSAQTDRYGYTF. CDR3 bases: TGCAGCGCGCAGACAGACAGATATGGCTACACCTTC.

This clonotype was counted a few times. The V and J genes are TRBV20-1 and TRBJ1-1, with 7 bases matching TRBD1. CDR3 length equals 16 residues. Losses at the gene ends were 0 bases for V and 2 bases for J; bases not matched to a gene: 9. CDR1 and CDR2 from the germline V gene are DFQATT and SNEGSKA (reference sequence). CDR3 region: CSARDARQGLNTEAFF. CDR3 DNA sequence: TGCAGTGCTAGAGATGCGAGACAGGGATTAAACACTGAAGCTTTCTTT.

This clonotype showed up just a few times. V and J are TRBV3-1 and TRBJ2-6, with D possibly being TRBD1 (6 bases). Trimming took off 6 bases at V and 4 bases at J, with 13 bases between the two ends. There are 15 residues in the CDR3. CDR1 and CDR2 (germline): LGHDT, YNNKEL (reference sequence). The CDR3 coding sequence is TGTGCCAGCAGACTAACAGGGCTAGGGGCCAACGTCCTGACTTTC. Its protein is CASRLTGLGANVLTF. Combining the CDR3 with reference TRBV3-1 and TRBJ2-6 gives the whole variable domain DTAVSQTPKYLVTQMGNDKSIKCEQNLGHDTMYWYKQDSKKFLKIMFSYNNKELIINETVPNRFSPKSPDKAHLNLHINSLELGDSAVYFCASRLTGLGANVLTFGAGSRLTVL.

This clonotype was observed many times. This chain connects TRBV4-3 to TRBJ2-1; D might be TRBD1 (6 bases). Germline values: CDR1 LGHNA, CDR2 YSLEER. The CDR3 sequence is 13 residues long. Deletions cut 2 bases from V and 9 bases from J, with 11 bases between. The CDR3 reads CASSQSQGTEQFF. DNA of the CDR3: TGCGCCAGCAGCCAAAGCCAGGGGACTGAGCAGTTCTTC.

Comment on this clonotype: A read error may be the cause here, since a much bigger clone is one base away. CDR3 region: CSACNSGGQREQYF. In DNA form, the CDR3 reads TGCAGTGCTTGTAACAGCGGGGGGCAGAGGGAGCAGTACTTC. The rearrangement uses TRBV20-1 and TRBJ2-7; 9 bases fit TRBD2. There are 14 residues in the CDR3. Germline V gives CDR1 DFQATT, CDR2 SNEGSKA (reference sequence). J lost 7 bases, V lost 5 bases, and 12 bases had no gene match.

Points on this clonotype: Being one base from a much bigger clone, this may be a read error. The chain recombines TRBV18 with TRBJ1-1, with 8 bases that match TRBD1. CDR3 size: 17 residues. The V gene end was trimmed by 6 bases and the J gene end by 0 bases; junction bases not matched to a gene: 12. The germline V gene has CDR1 KGHSH and CDR2 LQKENI. The CDR3 bases are TGTGCCAGCTCCCTGGGACAGGTTTTGGCAATGAACACTGAAGCTTTCTTT. Protein: CASSLGQVLAMNTEAFF.

This clonotype was recorded at least ten times. The genes are TRBV20-1 and TRBJ1-1; tentatively, D is TRBD1 (5 bases). This CDR3 spans 16 amino acids. Trimming stripped 3 bases from V and 4 bases from J, with 21 bases between. CDR1 and CDR2 (germline): DFQATT, SNEGSKA (reference sequence). The CDR3 coding sequence is TGCAGTGCTAGTGGGGGAGGAGCAGGGCTGGGCACTGAAGCTTTCTTT. Translating it yields CSASGGGAGLGTEAFF.

This clonotype was seen a few times. V usage is TRBV3-1 and J usage is TRBJ2-2; D is perhaps TRBD1 (7 bases). This CDR3 region has 17 residues. V gave up 4 bases and J gave up 5 bases, with 20 bases separating them. Per the germline V gene, CDR1 is LGHDT and CDR2 is YNNKEL (reference sequence). CDR3 DNA: TGTGCCAGCAGCCGATCAGGAGGGGGCGCGTCAACCGGGGAGCTGTTTTTT. It codes for CASSRSGGGASTGELFF.

This clonotype has more than one count but fewer than ten. This chain connects TRBV12-3 or TRBV12-4 to TRBJ2-1; TRBD2 might be the D (6 bases). V dropped 7 bases and J dropped 9 bases, with 22 bases sitting between them. The CDR3 spans 15 residues. CDR3 region: CASTLLARISSEQFF. The CDR3 DNA sequence: TGTGCCAGCACCCTCCTAGCGAGGATCTCCAGTGAGCAGTTCTTC.

In its sample, this clonotype was seen many times. The chain links TRBV18 to TRBJ1-5, with a weak D call TRBD1 (6 bases). The CDR3 is made up of 15 amino acids. V was shortened by 6 bases and J by 0 bases, with 12 bases between the two germline ends. Germline loops: CDR1 KGHSH, CDR2 LQKENI. In nucleotides, the CDR3 is TGTGCCAGCTCTCTTGGACAGAATAGCAATCAGCCCCAGCATTTT. Its protein is CASSLGQNSNQPQHF. The whole variable domain, filled in from reference TRBV18 and TRBJ1-5, reads NAGVMQNPRHLVRRRGQEARLRCSPMKGHSHVYWYRQLPEEGLKFMVYLQKENIIDESGMPKERFSAEFPKEGPSILRIQQVVRGDSAAYFCASSLGQNSNQPQHFGDGTRLSIL.

This clonotype was found a few times. The chain links TRBV5-1 to TRBJ1-3; D might be TRBD1 (5 bases). Germline CDR1 and CDR2: SGHRS and YFSETQ. This CDR3 has 14 residues. V was pared by 4 bases and J by 7 bases, with 15 bases between. The CDR3 DNA follows: TGCGCCAGCAGCCGCGACAGTCACGGGAACACCATATATTTT. It codes for CASSRDSHGNTIYF.

This clonotype was counted many times. V gene TRBV5-1 combines with J gene TRBJ2-3, with D maybe TRBD2 (5 bases). Trimming removed 1 base at V and 6 bases at J, with 18 bases between. Germline CDR1 is SGHRS and CDR2 is YFSETQ. The CDR3 contains 16 residues. CDR3 nucleotides: TGCGCCAGCAGCTTGATCGCCCGGACCCGAGGGGATACGCAGTATTTT. Translating gives CASSLIARTRGDTQYF.

This clonotype was found a few times. J is TRBJ1-5 and V is TRBV27; 12 bases match TRBD1. CDR3 length: 16 amino acids. Germline V lookup: CDR1 MNHEY, CDR2 SMNVEV (reference sequence). J lost 6 bases, V lost 2 bases, and 5 bases had no gene match. The CDR3 bases are TGTGCCAGCAGTTTAGGGACAGGGGGCGCGGGTCAGCCCCAGCATTTT. It is translated as CASSLGTGGAGQPQHF.

Ten or more counts support this clonotype. One end of the junction varies from germline; a read error may be responsible. This chain joins TRBV10-3 and TRBJ1-2; D gene uncertain. CDR3 size: 14 residues. CDR1 and CDR2 from the germline V gene are ENHRY and SYGVKD. The CDR3 spells CAIGEGRQNYGYTF. In nucleotides, the CDR3 is TGTGCCATCGGTGAGGGCAGGCAAAACTATGGCTACACCTTC.

This clonotype was recorded a few times. The rearrangement joins TRBV9 to TRBJ2-2; 8 bases are a match to TRBD1. The length of the CDR3 is 16 residues. Trimming took 4 bases from V and 0 from J; bases not matched to a gene: 5. Germline assignment: CDR1 SGDLS and CDR2 YYNGEE. The CDR3 reads CASSYQGAPNTGELFF. The CDR3 coding sequence is TGTGCCAGCAGCTATCAGGGGGCACCGAACACCGGGGAGCTGTTTTTT.

This clonotype was picked up many times. The genes are TRBV10-1 and TRBJ2-2, with a tentative D call TRBD1 (6 bases). Trimming left V 0 bases short and J 7 bases short, with 12 bases between. Germline-derived CDR1 and CDR2 are WNHNN and SYGVQD (reference sequence). The CDR3 consists of 15 residues. The CDR3 region is CASSESNRANGELFF. DNA for the CDR3: TGCGCCAGCAGTGAGTCCAACAGGGCAAACGGGGAGCTGTTTTTT.

The V and J genes are TRBV6-5 and TRBJ1-1; D is perhaps TRBD1 (5 bases). The CDR3 extends over 12 amino acids. The germline V gene has CDR1 MNHEY and CDR2 SVGAGI. The V end lost 7 bases, the J end lost 7 bases, and 13 bases lay between the germline ends. CDR3 sequence (DNA): TGTGCCAGCAACCGAAATAGGGGTGAAGCTTTCTTT. Protein product: CASNRNRGEAFF.

This chain connects TRBV7-9 to TRBJ2-3, with unresolved D. Germline V gene sequence: CDR1 SEHNR, CDR2 FQNEAQ (reference sequence). V lost 1 base to trimming and J lost 2 bases, with 10 bases between them. This CDR3 region has 15 residues. CDR3 DNA sequence: TGTGCCAGCAGCTTAGAAGGCCTAATCACAGATACGCAGTATTTT. Translated, it gives CASSLEGLITDTQYF.

This clonotype turned up a few times. This chain connects TRBV12-3 or TRBV12-4 to TRBJ2-1; weak D call: TRBD1 (7 bases). Deletions cut 3 bases from V and 14 bases from J, with 17 bases between. This CDR3 comprises 13 residues. The CDR3 coding sequence is TGTGCCAGCAGTTTGGGCCAGGGGGGCCTTGAGTTCTTC. Encoded protein: CASSLGQGGLEFF.

This clonotype was seen many times. The J gene is TRBJ2-6, the V gene TRBV6-2 or TRBV6-3; D not certain. Germline assignment: CDR1 MNHEY and CDR2 SVGEGT. The V end lost 6 bases, the J end lost 0 bases, and 9 bases lay between the germline ends. The CDR3 sequence is 15 residues long. The CDR3 nucleotides are TGTGCCAGCAGGTCGGCGAGCTCTGGGGCCAACGTCCTGACTTTC. Its translation: CASRSASSGANVLTF.

The CDR3 loop reads CATSRDGVKGRVYNEQFF. In nucleotides, the CDR3 is TGTGCCACCAGCAGAGATGGAGTAAAGGGGAGAGTCTACAATGAGCAGTTCTTC. The rearrangement links TRBV15 to TRBJ2-1; the D gene could be TRBD1 or TRBD2 (5 bases each). The germline V gene has CDR1 LNHNV and CDR2 YYDKDF (reference sequence). There are 18 residues in the CDR3. Between the trimmed V and J ends, which lost 0 bases and 3 bases, there was a span of 18 bases.

At least ten counts were recorded for this clonotype. The chain links TRBV4-3 to TRBJ2-7; possible D gene TRBD1, 5 bases. Germline V lookup: CDR1 LGHNA, CDR2 YSLEER. This CDR3 spans 14 amino acids. Deletions cut 0 bases from V and 9 bases from J, with 15 bases between. In DNA, the CDR3 is TGCGCCAGCAGCCAAGATCAGGGCACCCCAGGGCAGTACTTC. Protein product: CASSQDQGTPGQYF.